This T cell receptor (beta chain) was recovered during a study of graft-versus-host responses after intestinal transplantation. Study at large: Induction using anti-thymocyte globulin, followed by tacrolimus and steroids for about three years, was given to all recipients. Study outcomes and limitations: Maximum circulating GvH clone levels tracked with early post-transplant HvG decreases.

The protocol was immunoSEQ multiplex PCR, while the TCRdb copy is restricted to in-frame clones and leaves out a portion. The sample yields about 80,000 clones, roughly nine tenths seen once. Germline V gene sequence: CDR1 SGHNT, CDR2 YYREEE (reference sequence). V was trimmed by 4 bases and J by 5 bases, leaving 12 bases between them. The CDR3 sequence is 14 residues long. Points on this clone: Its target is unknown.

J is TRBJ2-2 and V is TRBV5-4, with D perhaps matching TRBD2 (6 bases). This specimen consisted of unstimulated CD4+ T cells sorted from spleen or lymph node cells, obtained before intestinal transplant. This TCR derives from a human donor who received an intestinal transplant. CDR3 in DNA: TGTGCCAGCAGCGTCACCGGGACTACCGGGGAGCTGTTTTTT. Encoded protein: CASSVTGTTGELFF.